This T cell receptor (beta chain) was sequenced for a study of lymphopenia after photon versus proton radiotherapy. Using immunoSEQ multiplex PCR, the repertoire was profiled, and TCRdb retains in-frame clones only, with some absent. The sample includes 43,000 or so clones, 65% to 90% of them seen just once. Study-level findings and limits: Only patients who died were analyzed for survival; proton advantage is unproven. Photon-treated patients lost naive T cells and TCR diversity; proton-treated stayed stable. Oligoclonal CD8+ Temra expansion after nadir drove photon patients' diversity drop. A bigger post-nadir fall in TCR diversity correlated inversely with survival time in deceased patients.

From germline, CDR1 is ENHRY and CDR2 SYGVKD. There are 15 residues in the CDR3. Trimming cost V 0 bases and J 3 bases, with 11 bases left between them. With respect to this clone: What it binds is not known.

The receptor's source is a man aged 35 to 55 with gastric cancer. Sequenced here: peripheral blood, sampled from a patient treated with photon-based radiotherapy. J is TRBJ1-2 and V is TRBV10-3; maybe TRBD1 (5 bases). DNA for the CDR3: TGTGCCATCAGTGAGTCGCAGGGAGTCTACTATGGCTACACCTTC. As protein: CAISESQGVYYGYTF.